The rows below give T cell receptor beta chains drawn from one sample of a study of blood T cell repertoires in COVID-19. Libraries were prepared by immunoSEQ multiplex PCR; TCRdb keeps only in-frame clonotypes and omits some of them. The sample lists about 200,000 clones, roughly 92% occurring once. Sequencing used peripheral blood. These TCRs come from a man aged 25 to 45 with COVID-19, enrolled during active disease. CDR3s leave out the opening cysteine and the closing phenylalanine or tryptophan.

j_gene | v_gene | CDR3aa
TRBJ1-5 | TRBV10-2 | ASFAGGGNQPQH
TRBJ2-1 | TRBV9 | ASSVEVRGGYNEQF
TRBJ1-1 | TRBV6-5 | ASRGTGVSEAF
TRBJ2-7 | TRBV5-6 | ASSSTGTGIYEQY
TRBJ1-5 | TRBV4-1 | ASSQVDRVVSNQPQH
TRBJ1-1 | TRBV30 | AWNPGWTEAF
TRBJ2-6 | TRBV2 | ANQDRQGANVLT
TRBJ2-2 | TRBV29-1 | SVAGTGNTGELF
TRBJ1-1 | TRBV28 | ASSVGQGNTEAF
TRBJ1-6 | TRBV5-4 | ASSLEQGDRSPLH
TRBJ1-5 | TRBV11-1 | ASSSGQGLNQPQH
TRBJ1-5 | TRBV7-9 | ASSQGQGALYGNQPQH
TRBJ2-2 | TRBV7-3 | ASSGEQGSGTGELF
TRBJ2-3 | TRBV27 | ASRGGGAADTQY
TRBJ1-4 | TRBV5-1 | ASSGGRRGNEKLF
TRBJ1-1 | TRBV9 | ASSVGAASEAF
TRBJ1-3 | TRBV7-9 | ASSSPGAGNTIY
TRBJ2-1 | TRBV2 | ASTSGGWVNEQF
TRBJ1-1 | TRBV29-1 | SVRRQGRMGTEAF
TRBJ2-3 | TRBV6-2/TRBV6-3 | ASSYTGAKTNTDTQY
TRBJ2-3 | TRBV7-9 | ATRGGGSPSTDTQY
TRBJ1-1 | TRBV2 | ASITGEGNTEAF
TRBJ2-7 | TRBV20-1 | SAEQGREQY
TRBJ2-2 | TRBV19 | ASRKTSGGNTGELF